This TCR beta chain came from a study of beta chain features in type 1 diabetes. General study results and limits: The cDNA sequencing approach could over-represent high-TCR-expressing cells.

Concerning this clone: The antigen remains unidentified.

The investigators reverse transcribed all of the isolated RNA, so they sequenced expressed TCRB transcripts. Produced via immunoSEQ multiplex PCR; TCRdb's table is partial and in-frame only. Among under 950,000 clones, roughly a sixth were seen once, and the ten largest hold around 0.02%. CDR1 is MGHDK, CDR2 SYGVNS, per germline. This CDR3 contains 15 residues. Trimming stripped 0 bases from V and 6 bases from J, with 12 bases between. The sequenced material came from naive CD4+ T cells from blood. The chain couples TRBV25-1 to TRBJ2-1, with D tentatively TRBD2 (5 bases). The source is a woman aged 18 to 35 in good health. The CDR3 coding sequence is TGTGCCAGCAGTGAATATCGGGGATACCGCAATGAGCAGTTCTTC. Protein: CASSEYRGYRNEQFF.